Each of the 17 T cell receptor beta chains below was sequenced from the same sample in a study of cytomegalovirus exposure and HLA in healthy donors. The method was immunoSEQ multiplex PCR; TCRdb's version includes in-frame clones alone and lacks a portion of them. The table shows about 400,000 clones, with 80% to 90% occurring only once. Sample: PBMCs. Every receptor here comes from a woman between 18 and 30 years old in good health and CMV-seronegative.

The CDR3 region has the DNA TGTGCCAGCAGTACAGGGGACCTGAACACCGGGGAGCTGTTTTTT. Translation gives CASSTGDLNTGELFF. The rearrangement uses TRBV13 and TRBJ2-2; 7 bases are shared with TRBD1. CDR3 length: 15 residues. In germline, CDR1 is PRHDT, CDR2 FYEKMQ (reference sequence). With 6 bases clipped from V and 1 base from J, the junction kept 5 bases outside the gene matches.

V usage is TRBV7-6 and J usage is TRBJ2-1; TRBD2 matches 11 bases. The CDR3 contains 17 residues. CDR1 and CDR2 (germline): SGHVS, FNYEAQ. The ends lost 0 bases at V and 8 bases at J; junction bases unmatched: 9. The CDR3 DNA sequence: TGTGCCAGCAGCTTAGCCCTAATTAGCGGGAGGGCCCATGAGCAGTTCTTC. This codes for CASSLALISGRAHEQFF. Based on the CDR3 plus reference TRBV7-6 and TRBJ2-1, the full variable domain is GAGVSQSPRYKVTKRGQDVALRCDPISGHVSLYWYRQALGQGPEFLTYFNYEAQQDKSGLPNDRFSAERPEGSISTLTIQRTEQRDSAMYRCASSLALISGRAHEQFFGPGTRLTVL.

This chain links TRBV28 with TRBJ1-4; D call uncertain. The CDR3 loop spans 16 amino acids. Germline V gene data show CDR1 as MDHEN and CDR2 as SYDVKM. V lost 3 bases and J lost 0, with 11 bases in between. For the CDR3, the DNA is TGTGCCAGCAGTTTCCAAACAGTTGCAACTAATGAAAAACTGTTTTTT. Its translation is CASSFQTVATNEKLFF.

This chain connects TRBV18 to TRBJ2-1; D might be TRBD2 (6 bases). The CDR3 sequence is 15 residues long. The germline CDR1 and CDR2 sequences are KGHSH and LQKENI. Trimming stripped 4 bases from V and 6 bases from J, with 16 bases between. CDR3: CASSLILQEGNEQFF. CDR3 DNA: TGTGCCAGCTCACTTATCCTGCAGGAGGGCAATGAGCAGTTCTTC.

The rearrangement joins TRBV4-1 to TRBJ1-2, with D possibly TRBD1 on 5 matching bases. This CDR3 contains 13 residues. Germline V gene sequence: CDR1 MGHRA, CDR2 YSYEKL. V was clipped by 2 bases and J by 8 bases, with 12 bases between them. The CDR3: CASSQPSGGGYTF. CDR3 in DNA: TGCGCCAGCAGCCAACCCTCGGGGGGGGGCTACACCTTC.

The CDR3 nucleotides are TGTGCCAGCAGTCAAACATCCAGGGGGCAGGACTATGGCTACACCTTC. Its translation is CASSQTSRGQDYGYTF. This chain connects TRBV27 to TRBJ1-2; TRBD1 aligns across 8 bases. Trimming removed 5 bases from V and 3 bases from J; junction bases left unmatched: 11. The CDR3 loop spans 16 amino acids. Germline CDR1 reads MNHEY; CDR2 reads SMNVEV (reference sequence).

This chain connects TRBV7-9 to TRBJ1-5; the match to TRBD1 covers 12 bases. Trimming cost V 3 bases and J 4 bases; bases outside gene matches: 4. The CDR3 consists of 16 residues. Germline V gives CDR1 SEHNR, CDR2 FQNEAQ (reference sequence). CDR3 amino acids: CASSFSGQGANQPQHF. The CDR3 nucleotides are TGTGCCAGCAGCTTTTCGGGACAGGGGGCGAATCAGCCCCAGCATTTT. The entire variable domain, with the rest obtained from reference TRBV7-9 and TRBJ1-5, is as follows: DTGVSQNPRHKITKRGQNVTFRCDPISEHNRLYWYRQTLGQGPEFLTYFQNEAQLEKSRLLSDRFSAERPKGSFSTLEIQRTEQGDSAMYLCASSFSGQGANQPQHFGDGTRLSIL.

This chain joins TRBV6-5 and TRBJ1-1; 7 nucleotides align to TRBD1. With V trimmed by 7 bases and J by 3 bases, 11 bases remained unmatched. The V gene's germline CDR1 is MNHEY and CDR2 SVGAGI. This CDR3 comprises 15 residues. Here the CDR3 DNA reads TGTGCCAGCAACCCTTGGACAGGACGAGACACTGAAGCTTTCTTT. Amino acids: CASNPWTGRDTEAFF.

The V and J genes are TRBV5-1 and TRBJ2-3; D is perhaps TRBD2 (6 bases). Germline lookup yields CDR1 SGHRS and CDR2 YFSETQ. The CDR3 consists of 15 residues. Trimming took 1 base from V and 0 from J, leaving 9 bases between them. In nucleotides, the CDR3 is TGCGCCAGCAGCTTGTCAGGGACTAGCACAGATACGCAGTATTTT. Amino acid sequence: CASSLSGTSTDTQYF.

This sequence joins TRBV30 and TRBJ2-3; 7 positions match TRBD1. The V segment lost 4 bases and the J segment 3 bases; nucleotides outside the gene matches: 7. Germline V lookup: CDR1 GTSNPN, CDR2 SVGIG (reference sequence). The CDR3 runs 14 residues. DNA for the CDR3: TGTGCCTGGACTTCGGGACAGAGAACAGATACGCAGTATTTT. Translation: CAWTSGQRTDTQYF.

The V call is TRBV2, the J call TRBJ2-1; 9 positions match TRBD1. CDR1 is SNHLY, CDR2 FYNNEI, per germline. The V segment lost 3 bases and the J segment 4 bases; nucleotides outside the gene matches: 4. This CDR3 is built from 15 residues. This CDR3 is CASSDLDRGYNEQFF. The CDR3 DNA follows: TGTGCCAGCAGTGATTTGGACAGGGGATACAATGAGCAGTTCTTC.

This clone was found a few times. The rearrangement joins TRBV5-1 to TRBJ2-1; 9 bases map to TRBD2. This CDR3 comprises 15 residues. The germline CDR1 and CDR2 sequences are SGHRS and YFSETQ. J gave up 2 bases and V 5 bases, and 5 bases lay outside the gene matches. CDR3 sequence (DNA): TGCGCCAGCAGTAGTAGCGGGGGTACCTACAATGAGCAGTTCTTC. This gives the protein CASSSSGGTYNEQFF. Full variable domain (missing parts from reference TRBV5-1 and TRBJ2-1): KAGVTQTPRYLIKTRGQQVTLSCSPISGHRSVSWYQQTPGQGLQFLFEYFSETQRNKGNFPGRFSGRQFSNSRSEMNVSTLELGDSALYLCASSSSGGTYNEQFFGPGTRLTVL.

The V call is TRBV28, the J call TRBJ1-2; D not certain. This CDR3 has 15 residues. V dropped 5 bases and J dropped 0 bases, with 13 bases sitting between them. Germline V gives CDR1 MDHEN, CDR2 SYDVKM. The CDR3 protein is CASSIPNTPNYGYTF. Here the CDR3 DNA reads TGTGCCAGCAGTATCCCCAACACACCTAACTATGGCTACACCTTC.

This chain uses TRBV6-1 with TRBJ2-5; D is perhaps TRBD1 (6 bases). Germline CDR1 and CDR2: MNHNS and SASEGT. CDR3 length: 15 amino acids. V was cut by 2 bases and J by 0 bases, with 10 bases left in between. CDR3 amino acids: CASSEHTGNQETQYF. DNA for the CDR3: TGTGCCAGCAGTGAACACACAGGGAACCAAGAGACCCAGTACTTC.

The V call is TRBV5-1, the J call TRBJ2-5; tentative D call: TRBD2 (5 bases). Trimming cost V 0 bases and J 10 bases, with 16 bases left between them. The CDR3 contains 14 residues. Germline V gene data show CDR1 as SGHRS and CDR2 as YFSETQ. The CDR3 loop is CASSLAGWPDGQYF. The CDR3 nucleotides are TGCGCCAGCAGCTTGGCGGGGTGGCCGGATGGCCAGTACTTC. Combining the CDR3 with reference TRBV5-1 and TRBJ2-5 gives the whole variable domain KAGVTQTPRYLIKTRGQQVTLSCSPISGHRSVSWYQQTPGQGLQFLFEYFSETQRNKGNFPGRFSGRQFSNSRSEMNVSTLELGDSALYLCASSLAGWPDGQYFGPGTRLLVL.

J is TRBJ1-6 and V is TRBV18, with TRBD1 matching over 7 bases. CDR3 length: 15 residues. CDR1 is KGHSH, CDR2 LQKENI, per germline. Trimming removed 1 base from V and 5 bases from J; junction bases left unmatched: 2. CDR3 protein: CASSPRTGNNSPLHF. The CDR3 DNA sequence: TGTGCCAGCTCACCACGGACAGGAAATAATTCACCCCTCCACTTT.

This chain joins TRBV19 and TRBJ2-7; TRBD1 agrees at 8 bases. The J segment lost 2 bases and the V segment lost 5 bases, leaving 5 bases of the junction unmatched. This CDR3 spans 14 amino acids. Germline V lookup: CDR1 LNHDA, CDR2 SQIVND (reference sequence). The CDR3: CASSVGTGTYEQYF. In DNA form, the CDR3 reads TGTGCCAGTAGTGTGGGGACAGGTACCTACGAGCAGTACTTC.